At least ten counts were recorded for the clone carrying this T cell receptor (beta chain). The antigen is not known. Germline V gene data show CDR1 as GTSNPN and CDR2 as SVGIG (reference sequence). CDR3 length: 12 residues. The ends were cut back, 7 bases at V and 1 base at J, with 8 bases in the middle. The data are from a study of T cells in Graves' hyperthyroidism and ophthalmopathy. Overall study: At the time of initial diagnosis and before any treatment, peripheral blood was collected. Study conclusions and caveats: Expanded thyroid clonotypes (above 0.001) were mostly also found in blood. The model forecast ophthalmopathy, anticipating it by a median about 7 months before onset.

From 9 to 10 ml of fresh peripheral blood, PBMCs were isolated. Authors of the study amplified TCR beta CDR3 regions from RNA transcripts. Primed by the HTBI set, a first-round RT-PCR was run on the TCR CDR3. MiXCR was run by TCRdb on the multiplex PCR reads, yielding one entry per CDR3 protein. Among about 480,000 distinct CDR3 sequences listed, over 13% were seen once. The chain uses TRBV30 and TRBJ2-1; D is unclear. Specimen: blood. This clonotype originated in a woman between 18 and 29 years old with Graves' hyperthyroidism. As DNA, the CDR3 is TGTGCCTCCCACCTGTCCTACAATGAGCAGTTCTTC. As protein: CASHLSYNEQFF.